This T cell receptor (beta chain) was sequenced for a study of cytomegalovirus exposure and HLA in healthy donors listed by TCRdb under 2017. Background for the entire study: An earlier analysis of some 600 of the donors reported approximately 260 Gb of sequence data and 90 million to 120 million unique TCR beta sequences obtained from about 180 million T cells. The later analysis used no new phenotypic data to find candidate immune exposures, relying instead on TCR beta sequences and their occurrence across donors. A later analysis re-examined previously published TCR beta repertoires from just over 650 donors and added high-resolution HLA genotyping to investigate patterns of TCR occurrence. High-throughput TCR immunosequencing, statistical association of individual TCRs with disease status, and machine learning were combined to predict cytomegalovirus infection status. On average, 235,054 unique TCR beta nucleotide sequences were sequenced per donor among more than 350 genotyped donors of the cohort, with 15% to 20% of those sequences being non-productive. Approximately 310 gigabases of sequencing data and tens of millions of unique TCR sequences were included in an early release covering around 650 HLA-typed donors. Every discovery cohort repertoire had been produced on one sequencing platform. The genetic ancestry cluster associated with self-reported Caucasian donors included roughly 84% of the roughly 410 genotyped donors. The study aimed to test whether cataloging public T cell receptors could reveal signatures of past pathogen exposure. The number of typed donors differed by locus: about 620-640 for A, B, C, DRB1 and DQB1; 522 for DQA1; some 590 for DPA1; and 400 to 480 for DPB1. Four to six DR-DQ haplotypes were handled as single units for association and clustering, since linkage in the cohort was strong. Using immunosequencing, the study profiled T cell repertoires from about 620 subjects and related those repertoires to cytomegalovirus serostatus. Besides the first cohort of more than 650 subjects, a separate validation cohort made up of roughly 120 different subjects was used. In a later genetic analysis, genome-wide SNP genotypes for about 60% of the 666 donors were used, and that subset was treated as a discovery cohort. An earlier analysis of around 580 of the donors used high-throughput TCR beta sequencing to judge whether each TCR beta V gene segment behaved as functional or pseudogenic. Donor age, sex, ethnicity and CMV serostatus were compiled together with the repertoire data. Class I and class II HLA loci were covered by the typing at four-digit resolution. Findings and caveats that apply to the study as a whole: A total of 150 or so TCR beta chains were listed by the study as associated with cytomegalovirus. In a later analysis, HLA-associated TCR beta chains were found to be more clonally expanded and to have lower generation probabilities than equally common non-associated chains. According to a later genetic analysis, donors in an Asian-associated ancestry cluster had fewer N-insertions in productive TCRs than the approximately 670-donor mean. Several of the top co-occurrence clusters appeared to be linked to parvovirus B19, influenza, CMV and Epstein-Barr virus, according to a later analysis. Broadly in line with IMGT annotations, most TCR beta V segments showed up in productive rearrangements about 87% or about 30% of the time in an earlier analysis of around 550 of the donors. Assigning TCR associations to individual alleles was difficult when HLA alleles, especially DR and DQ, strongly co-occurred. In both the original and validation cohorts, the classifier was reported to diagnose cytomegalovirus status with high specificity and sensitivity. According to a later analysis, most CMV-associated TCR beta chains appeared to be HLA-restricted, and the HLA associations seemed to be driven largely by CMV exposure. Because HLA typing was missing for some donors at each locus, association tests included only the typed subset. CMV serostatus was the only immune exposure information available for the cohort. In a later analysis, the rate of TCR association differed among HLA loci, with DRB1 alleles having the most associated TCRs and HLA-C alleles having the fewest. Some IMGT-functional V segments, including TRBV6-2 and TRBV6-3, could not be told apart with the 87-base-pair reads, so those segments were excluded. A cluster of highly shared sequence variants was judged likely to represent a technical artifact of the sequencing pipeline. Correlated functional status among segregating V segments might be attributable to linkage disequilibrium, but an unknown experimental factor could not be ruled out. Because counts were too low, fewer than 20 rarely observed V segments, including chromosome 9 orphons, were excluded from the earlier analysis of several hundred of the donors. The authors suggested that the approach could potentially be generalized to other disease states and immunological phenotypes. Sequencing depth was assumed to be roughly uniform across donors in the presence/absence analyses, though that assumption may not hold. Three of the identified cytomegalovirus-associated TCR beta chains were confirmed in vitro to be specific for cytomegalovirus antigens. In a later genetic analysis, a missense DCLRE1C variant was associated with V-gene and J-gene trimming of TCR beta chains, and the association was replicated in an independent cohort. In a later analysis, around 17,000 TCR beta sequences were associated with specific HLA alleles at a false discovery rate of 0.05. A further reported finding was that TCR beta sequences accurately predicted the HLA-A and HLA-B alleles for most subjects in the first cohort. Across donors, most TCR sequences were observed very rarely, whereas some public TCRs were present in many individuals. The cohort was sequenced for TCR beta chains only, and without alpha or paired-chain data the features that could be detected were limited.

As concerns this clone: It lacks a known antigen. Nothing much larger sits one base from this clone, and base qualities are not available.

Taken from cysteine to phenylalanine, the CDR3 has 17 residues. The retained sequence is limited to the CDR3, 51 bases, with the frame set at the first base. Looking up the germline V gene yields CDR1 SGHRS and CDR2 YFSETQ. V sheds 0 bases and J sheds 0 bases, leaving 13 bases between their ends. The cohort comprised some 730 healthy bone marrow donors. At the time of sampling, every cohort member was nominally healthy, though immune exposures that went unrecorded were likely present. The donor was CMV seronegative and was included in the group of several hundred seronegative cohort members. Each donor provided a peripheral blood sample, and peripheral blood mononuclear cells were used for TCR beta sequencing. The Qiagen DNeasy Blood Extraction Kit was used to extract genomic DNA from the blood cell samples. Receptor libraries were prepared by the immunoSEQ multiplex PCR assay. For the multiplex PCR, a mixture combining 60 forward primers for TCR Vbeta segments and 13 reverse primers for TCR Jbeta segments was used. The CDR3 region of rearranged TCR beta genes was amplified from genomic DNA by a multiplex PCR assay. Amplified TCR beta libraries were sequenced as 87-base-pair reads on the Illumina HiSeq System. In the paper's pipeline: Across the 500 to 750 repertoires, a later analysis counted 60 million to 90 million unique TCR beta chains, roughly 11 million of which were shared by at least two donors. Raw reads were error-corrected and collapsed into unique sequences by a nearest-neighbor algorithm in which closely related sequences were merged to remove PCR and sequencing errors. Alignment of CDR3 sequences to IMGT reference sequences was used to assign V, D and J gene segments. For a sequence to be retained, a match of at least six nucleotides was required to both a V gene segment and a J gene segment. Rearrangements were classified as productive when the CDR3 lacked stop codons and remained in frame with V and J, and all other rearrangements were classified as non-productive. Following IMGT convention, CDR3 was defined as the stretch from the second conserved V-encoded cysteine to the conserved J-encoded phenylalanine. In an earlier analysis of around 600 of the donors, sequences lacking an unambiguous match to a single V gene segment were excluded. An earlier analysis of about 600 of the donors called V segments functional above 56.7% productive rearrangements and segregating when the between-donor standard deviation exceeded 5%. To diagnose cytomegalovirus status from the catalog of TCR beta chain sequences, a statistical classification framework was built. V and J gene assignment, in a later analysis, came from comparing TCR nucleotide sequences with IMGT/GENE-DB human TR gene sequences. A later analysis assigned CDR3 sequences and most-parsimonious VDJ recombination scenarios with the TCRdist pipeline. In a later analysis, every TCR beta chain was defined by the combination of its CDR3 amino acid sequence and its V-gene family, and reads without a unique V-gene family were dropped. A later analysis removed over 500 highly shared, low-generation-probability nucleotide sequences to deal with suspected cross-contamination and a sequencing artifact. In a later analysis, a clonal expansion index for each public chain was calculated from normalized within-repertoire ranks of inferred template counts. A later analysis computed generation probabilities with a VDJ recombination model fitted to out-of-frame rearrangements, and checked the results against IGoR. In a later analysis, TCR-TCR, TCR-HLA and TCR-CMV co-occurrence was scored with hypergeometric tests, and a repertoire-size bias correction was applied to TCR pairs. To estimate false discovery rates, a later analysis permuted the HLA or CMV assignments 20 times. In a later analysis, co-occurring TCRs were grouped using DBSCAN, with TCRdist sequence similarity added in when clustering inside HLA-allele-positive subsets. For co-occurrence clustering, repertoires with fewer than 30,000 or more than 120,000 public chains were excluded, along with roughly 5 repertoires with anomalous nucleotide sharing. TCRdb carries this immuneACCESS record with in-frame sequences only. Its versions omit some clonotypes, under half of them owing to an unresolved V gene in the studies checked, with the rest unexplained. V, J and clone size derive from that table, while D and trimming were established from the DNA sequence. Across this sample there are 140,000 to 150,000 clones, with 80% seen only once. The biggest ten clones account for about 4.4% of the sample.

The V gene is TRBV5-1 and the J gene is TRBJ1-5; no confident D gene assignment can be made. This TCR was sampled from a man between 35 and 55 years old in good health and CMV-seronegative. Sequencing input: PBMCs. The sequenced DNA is TGCGCCAGCAGCTTGGCCACAGATACGTATAGCAATCAGCCCCAGCATTTT. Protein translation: CASSLATDTYSNQPQHF. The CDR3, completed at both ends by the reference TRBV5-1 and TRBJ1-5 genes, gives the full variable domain KAGVTQTPRYLIKTRGQQVTLSCSPISGHRSVSWYQQTPGQGLQFLFEYFSETQRNKGNFPGRFSGRQFSNSRSEMNVSTLELGDSALYLCASSLATDTYSNQPQHFGDGTRLSIL.